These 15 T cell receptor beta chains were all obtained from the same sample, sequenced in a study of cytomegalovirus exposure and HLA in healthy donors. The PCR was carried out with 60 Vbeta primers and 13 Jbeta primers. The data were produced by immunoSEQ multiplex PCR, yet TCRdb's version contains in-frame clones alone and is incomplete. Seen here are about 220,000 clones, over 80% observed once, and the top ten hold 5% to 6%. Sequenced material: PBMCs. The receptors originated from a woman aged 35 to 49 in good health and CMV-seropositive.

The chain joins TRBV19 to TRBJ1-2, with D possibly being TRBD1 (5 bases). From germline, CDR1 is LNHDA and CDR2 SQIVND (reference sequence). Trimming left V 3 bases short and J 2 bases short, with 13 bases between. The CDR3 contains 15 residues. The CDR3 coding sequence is TGTGCCAGTAGTATCGACCCCAGGGTGAACTATGGCTACACCTTC. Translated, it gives CASSIDPRVNYGYTF.

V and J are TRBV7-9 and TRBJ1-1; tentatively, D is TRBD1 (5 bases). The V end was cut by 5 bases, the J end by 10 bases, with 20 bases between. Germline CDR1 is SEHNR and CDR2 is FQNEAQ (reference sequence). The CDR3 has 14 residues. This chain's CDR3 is CASSLGQGPERAFF. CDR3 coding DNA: TGTGCCAGCAGCCTAGGGCAGGGTCCAGAGCGAGCTTTCTTT.

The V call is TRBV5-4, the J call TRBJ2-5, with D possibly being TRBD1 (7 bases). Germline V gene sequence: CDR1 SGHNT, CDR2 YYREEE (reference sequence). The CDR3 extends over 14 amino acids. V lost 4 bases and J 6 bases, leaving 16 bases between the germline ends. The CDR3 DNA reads TGTGCCAGCAGCCCGGAGGGGGCGCGGAAGACCCAGTACTTC. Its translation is CASSPEGARKTQYF.

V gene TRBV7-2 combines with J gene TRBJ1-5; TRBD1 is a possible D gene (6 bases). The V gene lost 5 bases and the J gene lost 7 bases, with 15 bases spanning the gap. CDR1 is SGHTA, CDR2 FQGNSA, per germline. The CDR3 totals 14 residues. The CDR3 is CASSVRSQGQPQHF. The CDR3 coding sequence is TGTGCCAGCAGCGTAAGGTCCCAGGGGCAGCCCCAGCATTTT.

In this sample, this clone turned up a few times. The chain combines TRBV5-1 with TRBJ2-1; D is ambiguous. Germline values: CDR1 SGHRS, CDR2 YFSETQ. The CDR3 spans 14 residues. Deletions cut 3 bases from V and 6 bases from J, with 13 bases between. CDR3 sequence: CASSSSVPINEQFF. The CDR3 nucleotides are TGCGCCAGCAGCTCCTCGGTCCCGATCAATGAGCAGTTCTTC.

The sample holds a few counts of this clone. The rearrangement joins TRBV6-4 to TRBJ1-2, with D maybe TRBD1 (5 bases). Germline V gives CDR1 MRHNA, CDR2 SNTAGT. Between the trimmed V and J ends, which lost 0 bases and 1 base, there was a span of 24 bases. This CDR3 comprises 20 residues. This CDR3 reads CASSDSQQAITSDNNYGYTF. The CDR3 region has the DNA TGTGCCAGCAGTGACTCGCAACAGGCGATAACCTCCGACAATAACTATGGCTACACCTTC.

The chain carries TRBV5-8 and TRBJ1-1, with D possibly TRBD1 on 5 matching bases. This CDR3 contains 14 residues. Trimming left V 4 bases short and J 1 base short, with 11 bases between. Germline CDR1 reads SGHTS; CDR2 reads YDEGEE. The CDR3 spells CASSRDDRNTEAFF. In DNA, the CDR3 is TGTGCCAGCAGCCGCGATGACAGGAACACTGAAGCTTTCTTT.

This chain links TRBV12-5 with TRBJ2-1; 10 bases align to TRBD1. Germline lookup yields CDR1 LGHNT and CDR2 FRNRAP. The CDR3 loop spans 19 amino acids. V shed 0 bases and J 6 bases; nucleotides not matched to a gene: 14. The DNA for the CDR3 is TGTGCTAGTGGTTTGGTACGCCTTAGGGGACAGGGGATAGTCAATGAGCAGTTCTTC. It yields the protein CASGLVRLRGQGIVNEQFF.

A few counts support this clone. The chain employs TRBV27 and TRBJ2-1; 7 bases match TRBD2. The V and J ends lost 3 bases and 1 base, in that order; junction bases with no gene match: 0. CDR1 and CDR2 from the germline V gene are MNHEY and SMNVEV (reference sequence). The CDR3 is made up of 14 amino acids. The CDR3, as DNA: TGTGCCAGCAGTTTTAGCGGGTCCTACAATGAGCAGTTCTTC. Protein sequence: CASSFSGSYNEQFF.

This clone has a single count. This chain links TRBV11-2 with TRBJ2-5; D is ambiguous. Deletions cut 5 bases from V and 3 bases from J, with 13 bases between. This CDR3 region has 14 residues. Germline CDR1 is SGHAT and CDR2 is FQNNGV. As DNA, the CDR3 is TGTGCCAGCAGCCCCCGGTTCGGAGAAGAGACCCAGTACTTC. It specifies CASSPRFGEETQYF.

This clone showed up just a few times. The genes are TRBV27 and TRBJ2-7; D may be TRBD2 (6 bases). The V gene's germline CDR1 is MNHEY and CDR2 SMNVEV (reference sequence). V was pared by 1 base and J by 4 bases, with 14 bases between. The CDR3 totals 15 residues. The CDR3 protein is CASSLLAWGVYEQYF. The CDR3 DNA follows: TGTGCCAGCAGTTTATTAGCGTGGGGGGTTTACGAGCAGTACTTC.

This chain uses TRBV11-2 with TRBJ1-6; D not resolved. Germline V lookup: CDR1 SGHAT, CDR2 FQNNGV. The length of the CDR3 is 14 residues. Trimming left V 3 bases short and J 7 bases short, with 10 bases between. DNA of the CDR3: TGTGCCAGCAGCTTTACAGACGGAAATTCACCCCTCCACTTT. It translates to CASSFTDGNSPLHF.

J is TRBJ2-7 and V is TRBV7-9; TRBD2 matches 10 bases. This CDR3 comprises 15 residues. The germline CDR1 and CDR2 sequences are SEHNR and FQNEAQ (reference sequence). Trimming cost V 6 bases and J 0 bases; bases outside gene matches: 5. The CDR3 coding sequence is TGTGCCAGCAGTAGGACTAGCGGCCACTCCTACGAGCAGTACTTC. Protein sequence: CASSRTSGHSYEQYF.

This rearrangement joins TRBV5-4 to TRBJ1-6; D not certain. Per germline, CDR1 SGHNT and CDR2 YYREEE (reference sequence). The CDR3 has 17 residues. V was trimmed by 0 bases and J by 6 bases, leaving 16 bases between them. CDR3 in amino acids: CASSLEGAQNLNSPLHF. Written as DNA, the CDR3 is TGTGCCAGCAGCTTGGAGGGAGCCCAAAACCTTAATTCACCCCTCCACTTT.

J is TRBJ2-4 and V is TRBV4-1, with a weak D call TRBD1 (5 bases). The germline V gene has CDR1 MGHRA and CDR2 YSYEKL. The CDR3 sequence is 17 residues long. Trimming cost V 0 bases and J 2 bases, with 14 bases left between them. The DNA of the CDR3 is TGCGCCAGCAGCCAAGATAGTCCCGCAGGGACCAAAAACATTCAGTACTTC. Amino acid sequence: CASSQDSPAGTKNIQYF.